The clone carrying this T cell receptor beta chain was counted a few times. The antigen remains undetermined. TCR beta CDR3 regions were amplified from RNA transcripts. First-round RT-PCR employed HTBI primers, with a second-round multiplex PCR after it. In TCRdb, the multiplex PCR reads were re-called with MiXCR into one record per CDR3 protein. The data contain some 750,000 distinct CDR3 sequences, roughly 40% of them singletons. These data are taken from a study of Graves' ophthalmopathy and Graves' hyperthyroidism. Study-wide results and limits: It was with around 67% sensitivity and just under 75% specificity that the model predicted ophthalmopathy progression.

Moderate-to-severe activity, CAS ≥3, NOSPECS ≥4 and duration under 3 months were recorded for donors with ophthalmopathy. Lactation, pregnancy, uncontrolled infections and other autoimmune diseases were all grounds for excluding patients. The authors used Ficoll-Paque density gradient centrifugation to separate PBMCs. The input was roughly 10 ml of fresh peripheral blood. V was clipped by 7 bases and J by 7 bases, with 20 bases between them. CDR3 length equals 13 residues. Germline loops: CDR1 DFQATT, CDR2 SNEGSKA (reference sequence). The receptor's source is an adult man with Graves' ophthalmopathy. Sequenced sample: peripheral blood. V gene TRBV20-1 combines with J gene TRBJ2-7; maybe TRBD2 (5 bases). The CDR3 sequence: CSENRLQLSEQYF. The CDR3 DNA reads TGCAGTGAGAATCGACTACAGCTCTCGGAGCAGTACTTC.